These T cell receptor beta chains were read from a single sample in a study of T cells expressing NK-cell markers. One entry per CDR3 protein, without DNA, is what TCRdb gives after re-calling the 5' RACE reads. Recorded for this sample: fewer than 200,000 distinct CDR3 sequences. Material: blood T cells: a sorted CD56 or NKG2C T cell subset, CD4+ or CD8+ T cells, or bulk PBMC T cells (not recorded which). These receptor sequences come from a woman aged 18-70 years in good health. The CDR3 runs from the conserved cysteine through the conserved F or W.

V gene	J gene	CDR3 protein
TRBV20-1	TRBJ1-1	CSARGGFGGYEAFF
TRBV9	TRBJ2-2	CASNPLIAGTGELFF
TRBV20-1	TRBJ1-2	CSARDLARVTYGYTF
TRBV5-1	TRBJ2-3	CASSLWGAEGDTQYF
TRBV14	TRBJ1-1	CASSLTPVQPSTKAFF
TRBV6-5	TRBJ2-2	CASSTQDSTGELFF
TRBV29-1	TRBJ2-1	CSVDLAGGRNEQFF
TRBV10-2	TRBJ1-5	CASSVVRDQPQHF
TRBV7-2	TRBJ2-1	CASSLVSGLVNVNEQFF
TRBV24-1	TRBJ2-4	CATSDSGTENIQYF
TRBV6-5	TRBJ1-5	CASSYPGGGTNSNQPQHF
TRBV24-1	TRBJ2-1	CATSDLPRAGGYNEQFF
TRBV12-3/TRBV12-4	TRBJ1-5	CASSPRQGFHNQPQHF
TRBV28	TRBJ2-7	CASSRGPHEQYF
TRBV2	TRBJ2-1	CASSGTSSYNEQFF
TRBV5-1	TRBJ2-5	CASSLARWETQYF
TRBV4-1	TRBJ1-2	CASRGSFGGFVYGYTF
TRBV7-9	TRBJ2-2	CASSRRQSGELFF
TRBV3-1	TRBJ2-6	CASSLGEGANVLTF
TRBV7-2	TRBJ2-7	CASSSQTGPIYEQYF
TRBV5-6	TRBJ2-3	CASSRAISTDTQYF
TRBV29-1	TRBJ2-5	CSVGRWDGPSPQETQYF
TRBV25-1	TRBJ2-1	CASSDPGRGGNEQFF
TRBV5-6	TRBJ2-3	CASSSGTSGTDTQYF
TRBV12-3/TRBV12-4	TRBJ2-1	CASSYASGSPYNEQFF
TRBV12-3/TRBV12-4	TRBJ2-6	CASDRANVLTF
TRBV12-3/TRBV12-4	TRBJ2-7	CASKASGKFEQYF
TRBV2	TRBJ1-6	CASSPGTRNSPLHF
TRBV7-3	TRBJ2-7	CASSLTYQDEQYF
TRBV3-1	TRBJ2-4	CASSPAGTGKNIQYF
TRBV29-1	TRBJ1-5	CSVAGATNQPQHF
TRBV19	TRBJ2-2	CASKTGANTGELFF
TRBV18	TRBJ2-3	CASSQYSGGTDTQYF
TRBV7-3	TRBJ2-2	CASSVSHRENTGELFF
TRBV20-1	TRBJ1-5	CSARGGGSLYSNQPQHF
TRBV19	TRBJ2-6	CASSQSGANVLTF
TRBV6-4	TRBJ2-2	CASSQTIASGELFF
TRBV29-1	TRBJ2-1	CSVERDYYNEQFF
TRBV29-1	TRBJ2-1	CSVAPTSSEQFF
TRBV3-1	TRBJ2-2	CASSHRTGGFTGELFF
TRBV5-1	TRBJ2-1	CASSLDPIAGGSNEQFF
TRBV9	TRBJ2-3	CASSVSPTSSGTDTQYF
TRBV20-1	TRBJ1-5	CSARDPTGGYQPQHF
TRBV7-8	TRBJ1-1	CASRPRFFQGMNTEAFF
TRBV11-2	TRBJ2-1	CASSLDFWSSYNEQFF
TRBV24-1	TRBJ1-5	CATSDARAWVGQPQHF
TRBV9	TRBJ2-1	CASSAGTAYNEQFF
TRBV5-1	TRBJ2-3	CASSPRQTKRDTQYF
TRBV7-8	TRBJ2-1	CASSLGPLAGGYEQFF